The present TCR beta chain was sequenced within a study of OX40 agonist ivuxolimab in advanced cancers. Study summary: Prior anti-PD-1, anti-PD-L1 or anti-CTLA-4 therapy did not bar entry, and 40% had some.

Comments on this clone: The antigen is undetermined.

Study-wide results and caveats: Low normalized T-cell clonal expansion was additionally recorded for some nonresponders. Those patients achieving a partial response at 0.1-3.0 mg/kg showed among the lowest clonal expansion.

The germline V and J ends were trimmed by 0 bases and 11 bases, with 11 bases remaining between them. Per the germline V gene, CDR1 is ENHRY and CDR2 is SYGVKD. CDR3 size: 13 residues. Patients who had autoimmune disease history or got systemic immunosuppression were left out. Libraries were prepared by immunoSEQ multiplex PCR; TCRdb keeps only in-frame clonotypes and omits some of them. This sample has around 110,000 clones, with about 94% found just once. This sequence joins TRBV10-3 and TRBJ2-1; weak D call: TRBD2 (6 bases). The source material was CD4+ or CD8+ T cells sorted from blood, sampled in a trial of the OX40 agonist ivuxolimab. This TCR was sampled from an adult with an advanced solid tumor such as melanoma, head and neck, liver or kidney cancer. The CDR3 nucleotides are TGTGCCATCAGTGAGTCCCCGGGACTGCAGCAGTTCTTC. Protein: CAISESPGLQQFF.